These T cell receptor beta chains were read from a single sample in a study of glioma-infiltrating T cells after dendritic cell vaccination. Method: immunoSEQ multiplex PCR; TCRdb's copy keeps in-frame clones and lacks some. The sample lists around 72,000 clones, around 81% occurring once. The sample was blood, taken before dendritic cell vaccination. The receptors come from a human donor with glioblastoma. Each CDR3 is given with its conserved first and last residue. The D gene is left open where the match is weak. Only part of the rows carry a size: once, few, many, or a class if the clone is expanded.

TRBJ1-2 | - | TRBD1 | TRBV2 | TGTGCCAGCAGCGAAATCGACAGGGGCGGGGGTGGCTACACCTTC | CASSEIDRGGGGYTF
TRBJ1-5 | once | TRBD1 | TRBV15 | TGTGCCACCAGCAGAGATAACAGGGGACGTGGCAATCAGCCCCAGCATTTT | CATSRDNRGRGNQPQHF
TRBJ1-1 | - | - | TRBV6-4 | TGTGCCAGCAGGTACGGGACACAGAACACTGAAGCTTTCTTT | CASRYGTQNTEAFF
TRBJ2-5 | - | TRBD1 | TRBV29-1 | TGCAGCGTTGACGACAGGGGGCGAGAGACCCAGTACTTC | CSVDDRGRETQYF
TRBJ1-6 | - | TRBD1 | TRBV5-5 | TGTGCCAGCAGCTTGGGCGGGACAGGGGAAACCCTCCACTTT | CASSLGGTGETLHF
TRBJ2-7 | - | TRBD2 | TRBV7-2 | TGTGCCAGCAGCCTAGTCCCTCGCGGGGGGGGGAAATCCTACGAGCAGTACTTC | CASSLVPRGGGKSYEQYF
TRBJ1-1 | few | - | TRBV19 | TGTGCCAGTAGTTTTATTCCCCCCGAGACTGAAGCTTTCTTT | CASSFIPPETEAFF
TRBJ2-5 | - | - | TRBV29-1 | TGCGGCGTTGCCACAGGAAAAGAGACCCAGTACTTC | CGVATGKETQYF
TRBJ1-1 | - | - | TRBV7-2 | TGTGCCAGCAGCTTAATGGCAGGGAACACTGAAGCTTTCTTT | CASSLMAGNTEAFF
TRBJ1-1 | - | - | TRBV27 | TGTGCCAGCAGTTTAACCAGGGCCACTGAAGCTTTCTTT | CASSLTRATEAFF
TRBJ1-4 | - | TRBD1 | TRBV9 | TGTGCCAGCAGCTTGACAGGGGAGGAAAAACTGTTTTTT | CASSLTGEEKLFF
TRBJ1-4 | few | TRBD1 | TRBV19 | TGTGCCAGTAGTCCCGGGGCAGGGGGGAATGAAAAACTGTTTTTT | CASSPGAGGNEKLFF
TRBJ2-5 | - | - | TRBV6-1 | TGTGCCAGCAGTGACCCGAACCTCTTCTATCCAGGGGAGGAGACCCAGTACTTC | CASSDPNLFYPGEETQYF
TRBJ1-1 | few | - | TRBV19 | TGTGCCTCCAGACAAACAACCATGAACACTGAAGCTTTCTTT | CASRQTTMNTEAFF
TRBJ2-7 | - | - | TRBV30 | TGTGCCTGGGACCAGACAACCCTCTCCGAGCAGTACTTC | CAWDQTTLSEQYF
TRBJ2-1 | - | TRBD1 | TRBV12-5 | TGTGCTAGTGGTTCTGGGGGACAGGGAAAAGGGAATGAGCAGTTCTTC | CASGSGGQGKGNEQFF
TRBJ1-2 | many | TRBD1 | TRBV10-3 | TGTGCCATCAGAGGGACAGTCGAGGGTGGCTACACCTTC | CAIRGTVEGGYTF
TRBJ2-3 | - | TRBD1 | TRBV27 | TGTGCCAGCAGTCCATCTACCGGGACAGGGTTTACAGCAGATACGCAGTATTTT | CASSPSTGTGFTADTQYF
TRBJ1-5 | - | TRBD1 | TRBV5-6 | TGTGCCAGCAGCTGGGGGACAGCTAGCAATCAGCCCCAGCATTTT | CASSWGTASNQPQHF
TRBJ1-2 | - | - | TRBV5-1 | TGCGCCAGCAGCTTGGATGCAGCTAACTATGGCTACACCTTC | CASSLDAANYGYTF
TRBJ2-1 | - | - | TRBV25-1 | TGTGCCACCAGGGGGGGAGGGGTCGATGAGCAGTTCTTC | CATRGGGVDEQFF
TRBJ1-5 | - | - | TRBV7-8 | TGTGCCAGCAGCTTATCGGGAAATCAGCCCCAGCATTTT | CASSLSGNQPQHF
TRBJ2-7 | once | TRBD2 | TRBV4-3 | TGCGCCAGCAGCCAAGAGGGGGGAGGGGAGACCTACGAGCAGTACTTC | CASSQEGGGETYEQYF
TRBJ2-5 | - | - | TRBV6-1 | TGTGCCAGCAGAGAAGAGTGGGGCGGAGAAGAGACCCAGTACTTC | CASREEWGGEETQYF
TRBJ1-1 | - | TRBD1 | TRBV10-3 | TGTGCCATCGCGGACAGGGGGCTATCTTTCTTT | CAIADRGLSFF
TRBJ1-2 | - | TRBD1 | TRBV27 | TGTGCCAGTGCCGGACAGGGGTACTATGGCTACACCTTC | CASAGQGYYGYTF
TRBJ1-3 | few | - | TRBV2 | TGTGCCAGCAGTCCCGAGACCGGGTCTGGAAACACCATATATTTT | CASSPETGSGNTIYF
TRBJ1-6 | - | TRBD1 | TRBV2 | TGTGCCAGCAGTGTTAATACAGGGGTCAATTCACCCCTCCACTTT | CASSVNTGVNSPLHF
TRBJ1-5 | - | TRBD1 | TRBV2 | TGTGCCAGCAGTGAATATCGGGACAGGGTAAATCAGCCCCAGCATTTT | CASSEYRDRVNQPQHF
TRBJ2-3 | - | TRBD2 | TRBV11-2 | TGTGCCAGCAGCCCTAGACTAGCGGGGGACACAGATACGCAGTATTTT | CASSPRLAGDTDTQYF
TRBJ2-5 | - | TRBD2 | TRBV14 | TGTGCCAGCAGCCCCGGGACTAGCGGGGGAGGTATCGTGGAGACCCAGTACTTC | CASSPGTSGGGIVETQYF
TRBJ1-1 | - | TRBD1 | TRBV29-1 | TGCAGCGTCCGAGGGACAGCGAACACTGAAGCTTTCTTT | CSVRGTANTEAFF
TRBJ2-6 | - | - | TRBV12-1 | TGTGCCAGCAGCGAACATGTAGGACAAAGTCGGGCCAACGTCCTGACTTTC | CASSEHVGQSRANVLTF
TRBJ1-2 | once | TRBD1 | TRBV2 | TGTGCCAGCAGTGATAGGGGGCTAGAATATGGCTACACCTTC | CASSDRGLEYGYTF
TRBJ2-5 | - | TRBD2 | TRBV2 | TGTGCCAGCAGTGAACTAGCGGCCCAAGAGACCCAGTACTTC | CASSELAAQETQYF
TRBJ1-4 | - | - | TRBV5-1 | TGCGCCAGCAGTGGGGAGCCTAATGAAAAACTGTTTTTT | CASSGEPNEKLFF
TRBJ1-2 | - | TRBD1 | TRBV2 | TGTGCCAGCAGCCGGACAGGGATCTCTGGCTACACCTTC | CASSRTGISGYTF
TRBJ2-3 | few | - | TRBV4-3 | TGCGCCAGCAGCCAAGCCCCCGGAGATACGCAGTATTTT | CASSQAPGDTQYF
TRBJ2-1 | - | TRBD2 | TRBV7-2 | TGTGCCAGCAGCTTTCGACTAGCGGGGGGAGGTGAGCAGTTCTTC | CASSFRLAGGGEQFF
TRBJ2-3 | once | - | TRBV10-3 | TGTGCCAGCTCCAGCGGTAGCACAGATACGCAGTATTTT | CASSSGSTDTQYF
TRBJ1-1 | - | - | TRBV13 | TGTGCCAGCAGCTTAGTTTCGTGGGGCGAAGCTTTCTTT | CASSLVSWGEAFF
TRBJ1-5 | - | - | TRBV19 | TGTGCCAGTAGTAGAAGTGGCCCAGGGTGGGGCATTCAGCCCCAGCATTTT | CASSRSGPGWGIQPQHF
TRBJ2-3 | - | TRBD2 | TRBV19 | TGTGCCAGTAGTATCGGGACTAGCGGGGTTGTTGCAGATACGCAGTATTTT | CASSIGTSGVVADTQYF
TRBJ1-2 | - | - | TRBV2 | TGTGCCAGCAGTGTCGGGAGTGGCTATGGCTACACCTTC | CASSVGSGYGYTF
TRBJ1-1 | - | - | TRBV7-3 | TGTGCCAGCAGCTTAGGGCCCATGTACACTGAAGCTTTCTTT | CASSLGPMYTEAFF
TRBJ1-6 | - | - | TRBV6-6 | TGTGCCAGCAGTTCCCGGATAGGGGATTCACCCCTCCACTTT | CASSSRIGDSPLHF
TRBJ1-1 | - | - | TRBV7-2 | TGTGCCAGCAGCTTAGGAAGGGGGTATGGAGCTTTCTTT | CASSLGRGYGAFF
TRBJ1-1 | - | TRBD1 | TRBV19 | TGTGCCAGTAGTTCCTCGGACAGGGGGCGGGCTGAAGCTTTCTTT | CASSSSDRGRAEAFF
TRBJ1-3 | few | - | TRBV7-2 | TGTGCCAGCAGCTTAGCAGCCCTCGTGGGAAACACCATATATTTT | CASSLAALVGNTIYF
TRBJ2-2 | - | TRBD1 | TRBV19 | TGTGCCAGTACCGAGGGACAGGGGTTCACCGGGGAGCTGTTTTTT | CASTEGQGFTGELFF